The 12 T cell receptor beta chains below all came from one sample that was sequenced in a study of T cell responses to AZD1222 COVID-19 vaccine. Produced via immunoSEQ multiplex PCR; TCRdb's table is partial and in-frame only. The table shows 15,000 to 20,000 clones, with 80% to 90% occurring only once. The sample here was peripheral blood, taken 28 days after the second AZD1222 dose. The receptors derive from an adult who received the AZD1222 COVID-19 vaccine.

The chain is built from TRBV4-3 and TRBJ1-1, with TRBD1 as a possible D gene (5 bases). V was trimmed by 3 bases and J by 3 bases, leaving 11 bases between them. This CDR3 has 14 amino acids. The germline CDR1 and CDR2 sequences are LGHNA and YSLEER. The CDR3 here is CASSQPGHYTEAFF. The DNA of the CDR3 is TGCGCCAGCAGCCAGCCCGGACACTACACTGAAGCTTTCTTT.

This clone was detected once. The CDR3 is CASTAGPIYGYTF. The CDR3 bases are TGTGCCAGCACGGCAGGGCCGATCTATGGCTACACCTTC. The genes are TRBV27 and TRBJ1-2; a weak D match, TRBD1 (5 bases). The CDR3 has 13 residues. Trimming left V 7 bases short and J 4 bases short, with 13 bases between. The germline CDR1 and CDR2 sequences are MNHEY and SMNVEV (reference sequence).

This chain connects TRBV6-5 to TRBJ2-7; possibly TRBD1 for D (5 bases). The CDR3 runs to 14 residues. The V gene's germline CDR1 is MNHEY and CDR2 SVGAGI. The V end lost 0 bases, the J end lost 6 bases, and 12 bases lay between the germline ends. CDR3 in DNA: TGTGCCAGCAGTTACTCACCAGGGAACTCCGAGCAGTACTTC. Amino acid sequence: CASSYSPGNSEQYF.

This clone has more than one count but fewer than ten. V gene TRBV27 combines with J gene TRBJ2-3; no firm D call. The CDR3 extends over 17 amino acids. Trimming pared 4 bases from V and 0 bases from J, leaving 17 bases between. In germline, CDR1 is MNHEY, CDR2 SMNVEV (reference sequence). For the CDR3, the DNA is TGTGCCAGCAGTTGGAACCCCTCGGTGCTTAGCACAGATACGCAGTATTTT. Translation: CASSWNPSVLSTDTQYF.

This sequence joins TRBV11-3 and TRBJ2-2; TRBD2 aligns across 8 bases. Germline loops: CDR1 SGHNT, CDR2 YENEEA. This CDR3 contains 14 residues. With 7 bases clipped from V and 2 bases from J, the junction kept 3 bases outside the gene matches. The CDR3 sequence is CASTGGGNTGELFF. The CDR3 region has the DNA TGTGCCAGCACCGGGGGGGGAAACACCGGGGAGCTGTTTTTT.

The table lists this clone with a count of one. The chain recombines TRBV5-1 with TRBJ1-5, with 8 bases lining up with TRBD1. V gave up 1 base and J gave up 5 bases; unmatched junction bases: 5. Germline CDR1 reads SGHRS; CDR2 reads YFSETQ. This CDR3 has 15 residues. The CDR3 loop is CASSLTGGIDQPQHF. In DNA form, the CDR3 reads TGCGCCAGCAGCTTGACAGGGGGTATCGATCAGCCCCAGCATTTT.

The genes are TRBV19 and TRBJ2-5; D might be TRBD1 (6 bases). This CDR3 comprises 15 residues. Per germline, CDR1 LNHDA and CDR2 SQIVND (reference sequence). V lost 6 bases to trimming and J lost 5 bases, with 19 bases between them. The DNA of the CDR3 is TGTGCCAGTAGATCTTCACAACAGGGTTGGGAGACCCAGTACTTC. Its translation is CASRSSQQGWETQYF.

This chain connects TRBV5-1 to TRBJ2-2; 9 bases agree with TRBD1. The CDR3 totals 15 residues. Germline-derived CDR1 and CDR2 are SGHRS and YFSETQ. V dropped 4 bases and J dropped 5; count of bases not matched to a gene: 6. CDR3 coding DNA: TGCGCCAGCAGCCTCACAGGGGGCAGGACCGGGGAGCTGTTTTTT. Amino acids: CASSLTGGRTGELFF. Full variable domain (rest looked up from reference TRBV5-1 and TRBJ2-2): KAGVTQTPRYLIKTRGQQVTLSCSPISGHRSVSWYQQTPGQGLQFLFEYFSETQRNKGNFPGRFSGRQFSNSRSEMNVSTLELGDSALYLCASSLTGGRTGELFFGEGSRLTVL.

The rearrangement links TRBV6-5 to TRBJ1-4; no firm D call. V shed 8 bases and J shed 8 bases, with 12 bases lying between them. This CDR3 region has 12 residues. Per the germline V gene, CDR1 is MNHEY and CDR2 is SVGAGI. The DNA for the CDR3 is TGTGCCAGCGGGCTCCTGGGGGAAAAACTGTTTTTT. Its protein is CASGLLGEKLFF.

The CDR3 sequence: CASSLDSPQGREFF. The CDR3 coding sequence is TGTGCCAGCAGCTTAGACTCCCCCCAAGGGAGGGAGTTCTTC. This chain connects TRBV7-2 to TRBJ2-1, with TRBD2 identical over 7 bases. CDR3 size: 14 residues. The J segment lost 14 bases and the V segment lost 1 base, leaving 11 bases of the junction unmatched. Germline V CDR1 and CDR2: SGHTA, FQGNSA.

The V call is TRBV28, the J call TRBJ2-5, with no clear D. Looked up from germline, CDR1 is MDHEN and CDR2 is SYDVKM. V lost 2 bases and J lost 0, with 1 base in between. The CDR3 consists of 12 residues. CDR3 DNA sequence: TGTGCCAGCAGTTTAAACCAAGAGACCCAGTACTTC. This sequence encodes CASSLNQETQYF.

In its sample, this clone is medium-sized. This chain uses TRBV9 with TRBJ1-2; perhaps TRBD1 as D (5 bases). Trimming removed 3 bases from V and 0 bases from J, with 6 bases in between. There are 13 residues in the CDR3. The germline V gene has CDR1 SGDLS and CDR2 YYNGEE. In DNA, the CDR3 is TGTGCCAGCAGCGGGGGGGCTAACTATGGCTACACCTTC. Its protein is CASSGGANYGYTF.